What follows are 3 T cell receptor beta chains derived from one specimen sequenced in a study of shared clonotypes between healthy human individuals. Method: immunoSEQ multiplex PCR; TCRdb's copy keeps in-frame clones and lacks some. Here the sample spans 1,500,000 or so clones, roughly 96% being singletons. Sequenced sample: naive CD4+ T cells sorted from blood. Stated subset: CD45RA+ positively selected. These receptor sequences come from a man aged 25-40 years in good health.

The chain links TRBV7-9 to TRBJ1-2; D remains ambiguous. Germline V gene sequence: CDR1 SEHNR, CDR2 FQNEAQ (reference sequence). V lost 0 bases and J lost 4, with 12 bases in between. This CDR3 region has 15 residues. CDR3 region: CASSLAGRQSYGYTF. CDR3 coding DNA: TGTGCCAGCAGCTTAGCGGGCAGGCAGAGCTATGGCTACACCTTC.

CDR3 protein: CASSHRREGVGETQYF. CDR3 DNA: TGTGCCAGCTCACATAGGCGGGAAGGAGTAGGGGAGACCCAGTACTTC. The chain combines TRBV2 with TRBJ2-5; perhaps TRBD2 as D (6 bases). CDR1 is SNHLY and CDR2 is FYNNEI in the germline V gene. CDR3 length equals 16 residues. Trimming removed 8 bases from V and 5 bases from J, with 24 bases in between.

The chain links TRBV7-3 to TRBJ1-2; D uncertain. Germline V gene sequence: CDR1 SGHTA, CDR2 FQGTGA. V was shortened by 5 bases and J by 4 bases, with 14 bases between the two germline ends. The CDR3 totals 14 residues. The CDR3 spells CASSPVPGSYGYTF. Written as DNA, the CDR3 is TGTGCCAGCAGCCCCGTGCCAGGAAGCTATGGCTACACCTTC.